A single sample gave rise to the 23 T cell receptor beta chains below, sequenced in a study of cytomegalovirus exposure and HLA in healthy donors. Use of 60 Vbeta and 13 Jbeta primers characterized the PCR. Only in-frame clones appear in the TCRdb table, and some are missing; sequencing was by immunoSEQ multiplex PCR. The table records fewer than 55,000 clones, 70% to 85% of them present only once. Sequenced sample: PBMCs. The receptors here all came from a woman aged 45-60 years in good health and CMV-seropositive.

The rearrangement links TRBV29-1 to TRBJ1-2; 7 bases are shared with TRBD1. J gave up 4 bases and V 6 bases, and 5 bases lay outside the gene matches. The CDR3 spans 12 residues. CDR1 is SQVTM, CDR2 ANQGSEA, per germline. The DNA for the CDR3 is TGCAGCGTCCACAGGGGAGGCTATGGCTACACCTTC. This translates into CSVHRGGYGYTF.

This clone has more than one count but fewer than ten. The chain recombines TRBV7-9 with TRBJ2-4; a weak D match, TRBD1 (5 bases). Per germline, CDR1 SEHNR and CDR2 FQNEAQ (reference sequence). The CDR3 runs 15 residues. Trimming took off 5 bases at V and 0 bases at J, with 11 bases between the two ends. As DNA, the CDR3 is TGTGCCAGCAGCACACCAGGGTTAGCCAAAAACATTCAGTACTTC. This codes for CASSTPGLAKNIQYF.

This clone turned up a few times. V gene TRBV5-6 combines with J gene TRBJ2-5; 11 nucleotides match TRBD2. J gave up 5 bases and V 0 bases, and 6 bases lay outside the gene matches. The CDR3 spans 16 residues. CDR1 SGHDT and CDR2 YYEEEE come from the germline V gene. This chain's CDR3 is CASSLVGLAGAETQYF. The CDR3 region has the DNA TGTGCCAGCAGCTTGGTAGGACTAGCGGGTGCGGAGACCCAGTACTTC.

The chain combines TRBV6-1 with TRBJ2-5, with D unclear. Trimming removed 7 bases from V and 5 bases from J, with 11 bases in between. Per germline, CDR1 MNHNS and CDR2 SASEGT. This CDR3 contains 12 residues. CDR3 in DNA: TGTGCCAGCATTTCCTATTATGAGACCCAGTACTTC. It specifies CASISYYETQYF.

CDR3 sequence reads: CASSPTRTGGYTF. CDR3 DNA sequence: TGTGCCAGCTCACCGACACGGACAGGCGGCTACACCTTC. The chain uses TRBV18 and TRBJ1-2; TRBD1 agrees at 7 bases. Germline V gene data show CDR1 as KGHSH and CDR2 as LQKENI. V lost 3 bases and J lost 8; bases outside the gene matches: 6. This CDR3 is 13 amino acids long.

The chain employs TRBV9 and TRBJ1-5; D may be TRBD1 (6 bases). The V end was cut by 3 bases, the J end by 5 bases, with 15 bases between. The CDR3 has 15 amino acids. Germline CDR1 is SGDLS and CDR2 is YYNGEE. The CDR3, as DNA: TGTGCCAGCAGCGCCCAGGGGTCTTTCGATCAGCCCCAGCATTTT. Protein: CASSAQGSFDQPQHF.

The rearrangement joins TRBV2 to TRBJ2-7; weak D call: TRBD1 (6 bases). V was clipped by 5 bases and J by 2 bases, with 16 bases between them. This CDR3 contains 15 residues. Germline lookup yields CDR1 SNHLY and CDR2 FYNNEI. CDR3 nucleotides: TGTGCCAGCAGTAACCCCGGGACACCTCCCTACGAGCAGTACTTC. It encodes CASSNPGTPPYEQYF.

This chain links TRBV7-9 with TRBJ2-4; tentatively, D is TRBD2 (7 bases). CDR3 size: 16 residues. CDR1 and CDR2 from the germline V gene are SEHNR and FQNEAQ (reference sequence). Trimming shortened V by 0 bases and J by 7 bases, and 16 bases separated the two germline ends. The CDR3, as DNA: TGTGCCAGCAGCTTAGCGGGAGGGCAGGGGAGGAACATTCAGTACTTC. Amino acids: CASSLAGGQGRNIQYF. The whole variable domain, filled in from reference TRBV7-9 and TRBJ2-4, reads DTGVSQNPRHKITKRGQNVTFRCDPISEHNRLYWYRQTLGQGPEFLTYFQNEAQLEKSRLLSDRFSAERPKGSFSTLEIQRTEQGDSAMYLCASSLAGGQGRNIQYFGAGTRLSVL.

This clone is medium-sized. This sequence joins TRBV4-2 and TRBJ1-2; TRBD1 might be the D (5 bases). The V gene lost 1 base and the J gene lost 8 bases, with 17 bases spanning the gap. The CDR3 consists of 15 residues. CDR1 and CDR2 from the germline V gene are LGHNA and YNFKEQ. CDR3 in DNA: TGTGCCAGCAGCCAAGTGGCCCGAGGAGGGGAAGGCTACACCTTC. As protein: CASSQVARGGEGYTF.

The chain uses TRBV9 and TRBJ2-2; D perhaps matches TRBD1 (6 bases). V dropped 3 bases and J dropped 6 bases, with 15 bases sitting between them. Germline loops: CDR1 SGDLS, CDR2 YYNGEE. The CDR3 totals 15 residues. CDR3 coding DNA: TGTGCCAGCAGCGGCCCAGGGGTTGGATCCGGGGAGCTGTTTTTT. It encodes CASSGPGVGSGELFF.

The chain carries TRBV9 and TRBJ1-2; TRBD1 might be the D (6 bases). In germline, CDR1 is SGDLS, CDR2 YYNGEE. Between the trimmed V and J ends, which lost 4 bases and 2 bases, there was a span of 12 bases. The CDR3 spans 14 residues. The CDR3 DNA reads TGTGCCAGCAGCTTAGGGGGGGAGAACTATGGCTACACCTTC. Translation: CASSLGGENYGYTF. The complete variable domain, with remaining parts taken from reference TRBV9 and TRBJ1-2, reads DSGVTQTPKHLITATGQRVTLRCSPRSGDLSVYWYQQSLDQGLQFLIQYYNGEERAKGNILERFSAQQFPDLHSELNLSSLELGDSALYFCASSLGGENYGYTFGSGTRLTVV.

V usage is TRBV19 and J usage is TRBJ1-5, with a tentative D call TRBD1 (6 bases). The CDR3 contains 15 residues. CDR1 and CDR2 from the germline V gene are LNHDA and SQIVND (reference sequence). Deletions cut 3 bases from V and 3 bases from J, with 12 bases between. The CDR3 region has the DNA TGTGCCAGTAGTATGACAGGCGGGCTCAATCAGCCCCAGCATTTT. Protein: CASSMTGGLNQPQHF.

J is TRBJ2-5 and V is TRBV7-6; D ambiguous. Germline CDR1 and CDR2: SGHVS and FNYEAQ. The CDR3 extends over 16 amino acids. V was pared by 1 base and J by 1 base, with 13 bases between. The CDR3 DNA is TGTGCCAGCAGCTTAGTGAGGCGCCCCTCCCAAGAGACCCAGTACTTC. It specifies CASSLVRRPSQETQYF.

CDR3 coding DNA: TGCGCCAGCAGCGCACAGGGCAGCTCCTACAATGAGCAGTTCTTC. Its translation: CASSAQGSSYNEQFF. The chain recombines TRBV4-1 with TRBJ2-1, with a weak D call TRBD1 (6 bases). The ends were cut back, 5 bases at V and 0 bases at J, with 11 bases in the middle. There are 15 residues in the CDR3. The germline V gene encodes CDR1 MGHRA and CDR2 YSYEKL.

The chain employs TRBV2 and TRBJ2-3, with 9 bases lining up with TRBD2. V gave up 5 bases and J gave up 1 base; unmatched junction bases: 1. Germline CDR1 SNHLY, CDR2 FYNNEI. This CDR3 region has 14 residues. As DNA, the CDR3 is TGTGCCAGCAGTCAGCGGGGGGGCACAGATACGCAGTATTTT. Encoded protein: CASSQRGGTDTQYF.

J is TRBJ2-7 and V is TRBV7-8; D is unresolved. There are 15 residues in the CDR3. V lost 5 bases and J 1 base, leaving 15 bases between the germline ends. Germline assignment: CDR1 SGHVS and CDR2 FQNEAQ. The CDR3 loop reads CASSQSQVSSYEQYF. The CDR3 region has the DNA TGTGCCAGCAGCCAGAGCCAGGTCTCTTCCTACGAGCAGTACTTC. The full variable domain, completed using reference TRBV7-8 and TRBJ2-7, is GAGVSQSPRYKVAKRGQDVALRCDPISGHVSLFWYQQALGQGPEFLTYFQNEAQLDKSGLPSDRFFAERPEGSVSTLKIQRTQQEDSAVYLCASSQSQVSSYEQYFGPGTRLTVT.

V and J are TRBV6-1 and TRBJ2-5; 11 positions match TRBD2. The CDR3 consists of 14 residues. V gave up 5 bases and J gave up 5 bases; unmatched junction bases: 4. Germline V gene sequence: CDR1 MNHNS, CDR2 SASEGT. For the CDR3, the DNA is TGTGCCAGCAGTTTAGCGGGGGGGACGGAGACCCAGTACTTC. Translation: CASSLAGGTETQYF.

J is TRBJ2-3 and V is TRBV4-3; no definite D call. Trimming took 1 base from V and 4 from J, leaving 12 bases between them. Germline CDR1 is LGHNA and CDR2 is YSLEER. This CDR3 contains 15 residues. The CDR3 loop reads CASSQGRARADTQYF. The CDR3, as DNA: TGCGCCAGCAGCCAAGGCCGAGCACGGGCAGATACGCAGTATTTT.

The chain combines TRBV7-3 with TRBJ2-5, with a possible D match to TRBD1 (5 bases). The CDR3 length is 13 residues. The V gene's germline CDR1 is SGHTA and CDR2 FQGTGA. Trimming left V 2 bases short and J 5 bases short, with 9 bases between. CDR3 protein: CASSLGARETQYF. The CDR3 nucleotides read TGTGCCAGCAGCTTAGGGGCTCGGGAGACCCAGTACTTC. Full variable domain (missing parts from reference TRBV7-3 and TRBJ2-5): GAGVSQTPSNKVTEKGKYVELRCDPISGHTALYWYRQSLGQGPEFLIYFQGTGAADDSGLPNDRFFAVRPEGSVSTLKIQRTERGDSAVYLCASSLGARETQYFGPGTRLLVL.

In its sample, this clone was seen a few times. For the CDR3, the DNA is TGTGCCAGCAGGCGAATTCAGGGAAGTCTAGAAAAACTGTTTTTT. Its translation is CASRRIQGSLEKLFF. The V gene is TRBV28, the J gene TRBJ1-4, with a possible D match to TRBD1 (5 bases). The germline CDR1 and CDR2 sequences are MDHEN and SYDVKM. The CDR3 spans 15 residues. The V end was cut by 6 bases, the J end by 8 bases, with 19 bases between. Looking up the rest from reference TRBV28 and TRBJ1-4 gives the full variable domain: DVKVTQSSRYLVKRTGEKVFLECVQDMDHENMFWYRQDPGLGLRLIYFSYDVKMKEKGDIPEGYSVSREKKERFSLILESASTNQTSMYLCASRRIQGSLEKLFFGSGTQLSVL.

CDR3 nucleotide sequence: TGTGCCAGCAGTGACCTACCTGCAGGAGCTTTCTTT. Protein sequence: CASSDLPAGAFF. The J gene is TRBJ1-1, the V gene TRBV6-1; no clear D gene. The germline CDR1 and CDR2 sequences are MNHNS and SASEGT. The V end lost 3 bases, the J end lost 10 bases, and 12 bases lay between the germline ends. CDR3 length: 12 residues.

This clone was observed once. The chain combines TRBV27 with TRBJ2-7; 13 bases map to TRBD2. Unmatched junction bases numbered 6, after V lost 0 bases and J lost 1 base. The CDR3 runs to 18 residues. CDR1 is MNHEY, CDR2 SMNVEV, per germline (reference sequence). The CDR3 sequence is CASSLSFGLAGESYEQYF. CDR3 nucleotides: TGTGCCAGCAGTTTATCCTTTGGACTAGCGGGAGAGTCCTACGAGCAGTACTTC.

The chain employs TRBV7-6 and TRBJ2-1; 10 bases are a match to TRBD2. Germline V gene sequence: CDR1 SGHVS, CDR2 FNYEAQ. This CDR3 is 15 amino acids long. After removal of 4 bases from V and 9 bases from J, the junction contained 9 bases not matched to a gene. In DNA, the CDR3 is TGTGCCAGCAGCTCACAGCGGGAGGGGACTGGTGAGCAGTTCTTC. This gives the protein CASSSQREGTGEQFF.